These T cell receptor beta chains were read from a single sample in a study of response to subunit inactivated influenza vaccine. TCRdb processed the RT-PCR reads anew with MiXCR; each CDR3 protein has one entry. The repertoire holds roughly 760,000 distinct CDR3 sequences, with less than 25% as singletons. The specimen was PBMCs from blood, collected roughly 5 days after vaccination. Source of these receptors: a man aged 50 to 60 who received an inactivated influenza vaccine. Both conserved end residues are part of each CDR3. D genes are given only for firm matches. Where a row states a size, it is once, few, many or the class of an expanded clone; other rows omit it.

j_call v_call clone_size d_call cdr3_nt cdr3_aa
TRBJ2-1 TRBV14 few . TGTGCCAGCAGCCAAAGAGCCCGGGGAGAGCAGTTCTTC CASSQRARGEQFF
TRBJ2-7 TRBV30 few TRBD1 TGTGCCTGGAGATACAGGGGACCTTCCTACGAGCAGTACTTC CAWRYRGPSYEQYF
TRBJ1-6 TRBV12-3/TRBV12-4 once . TGTGCCAGCAGTTTAGACTCCTTGGCAGCGTCACACCTCCACTTT CASSLDSLAASHLHF
TRBJ2-2 TRBV7-2 few . TGTGCCAGCAGCTTGAACGGTGGCACCGGGGAGCTGTTTTTT CASSLNGGTGELFF
TRBJ2-5 TRBV7-6 few TRBD2 TGTGCCAGCAGCTTAGTGGCTAGCGGGGTCAAAGAGACCCAGTACTTC CASSLVASGVKETQYF
TRBJ2-1 TRBV12-3/TRBV12-4 few . TGTGCCAGCAGTCGATCGGGATCTTTTGAGCAGTTCTTC CASSRSGSFEQFF
TRBJ1-1 TRBV12-3/TRBV12-4 few TRBD1 TGTGCCAGCAGTTCGCCGCCGGGACAGGTGAACACTGAAGCTTTCTTT CASSSPPGQVNTEAFF
TRBJ2-3 TRBV29-1 few . TGCAGCGTTCAAGAGGCAGCTACGCAGTATTTT CSVQEAATQYF
TRBJ2-1 TRBV2 . . TGTGCCAGCATTTGGAGGAATGAGCAGTTCTTC CASIWRNEQFF
TRBJ2-1 TRBV11-2 . TRBD2 TGTGCCAGCAGCTCAGTTAGCGGGGACTTCTACAATGAGCAGTTCTTC CASSSVSGDFYNEQFF
TRBJ1-5 TRBV7-2 . . TGTGCCAGCAGCTTACAGCCAGAGTATCAGCCCCAGCATTTT CASSLQPEYQPQHF
TRBJ2-7 TRBV18 . . TGTGCCAGCTCACTTGCGGACGGGAACGAGCAGTACTTC CASSLADGNEQYF
TRBJ2-5 TRBV5-1 many TRBD1 TGCGCCAGCAGCTTGGTGGGACAGCTCCAAGAGACCCAGTACTTC CASSLVGQLQETQYF
TRBJ2-7 TRBV9 . . TGTGCCAGCAGAGTAGGACTGGGAAACTACGAGCAGTACTTC CASRVGLGNYEQYF
TRBJ2-1 TRBV12-3/TRBV12-4 . TRBD2 TGTGCCAGCAGTTGGGGACTCACGGGAGGTGAGCAGTTCTTC CASSWGLTGGEQFF
TRBJ1-4 TRBV10-3 few . TGTGCCATCAGTGAGTCGAAGATTTCTGAAAAACTGTTTTTT CAISESKISEKLFF
TRBJ2-2 TRBV28 few TRBD2 TGTGCCAGCAGGAGCCCGGAACTAGCGTTAGACGGGGAGCTGTTTTTT CASRSPELALDGELFF
TRBJ2-4 TRBV6-6 . . TGTGCCAGCACCCCCCTAGGGGGGGGGATTCAGTACTTC CASTPLGGGIQYF
TRBJ2-7 TRBV6-2/TRBV6-3 . . TGTGCCAGCACAACACCGGACGGATACCTACGAAGAAGGCAGTACTTC CASTTPDGYLRRRQYF
TRBJ1-4 TRBV10-3 few . TGTGCCATCAGCCGGGACGCCACAGAAAAACTGTTTTTT CAISRDATEKLFF
TRBJ2-2 TRBV11-2 . . TGTGCCAGCAGCAGCAGACCCGTCCGGCAATTAGCGAACACCGGGGAGCTGTTTTTT CASSSRPVRQLANTGELFF
TRBJ1-2 TRBV7-9 few . TGTGCCACCCGTCGTGGGGTTGCTGGCTACACCTTC CATRRGVAGYTF
TRBJ1-2 TRBV6-1 . TRBD1 TGTGCCAGCAGACGGACAGGGGGTACGAACTATGGCTACACCTTC CASRRTGGTNYGYTF
TRBJ2-2 TRBV7-9 . . TGTGCCAGCAGCTTAGGTTCCAAGACCGGGGAGCTGTTTTTT CASSLGSKTGELFF
TRBJ2-2 TRBV10-3 . . TGTGCCATCAGGGGGATCGGGGAGCTGTTTTTT CAIRGIGELFF
TRBJ1-5 TRBV20-1 few . TGCAGTGCTAGAATGGCAGGAGGGGTTTCCAATCAGCCCCAGCATTTT CSARMAGGVSNQPQHF
TRBJ2-7 TRBV7-2 . TRBD2 TGTGCCAGCAGCTTAGTGTTCGCGGGGGGACCCTACGAGCAGTACTTC CASSLVFAGGPYEQYF
TRBJ2-5 TRBV10-3 . . TGTGCCATCAGTGATGAGGGGTCGGAGACCCAGTACTTC CAISDEGSETQYF
TRBJ1-6 TRBV6-1 few . TGTGCCAGCAGTGAAACCCGGACAGCGTTTGGCTCAGCCAGCAATTCACCCCTCCACTTT CASSETRTAFGSASNSPLHF
TRBJ1-1 TRBV9 many . TGTGCCAGCAGCGCCGTTACAGGGAACACTGAAGCTTTCTTT CASSAVTGNTEAFF
TRBJ2-3 TRBV5-1 many TRBD2 TGCGCCAGCAGCTTGAGACTAGCCGATGGGGATACGCAGTATTTT CASSLRLADGDTQYF
TRBJ2-1 TRBV3-1 . . TGTGCCAGCAGTCCCTTTAGCGAAGCCAATGAGCAGTTCTTC CASSPFSEANEQFF
TRBJ2-3 TRBV7-2 . . TGTGCCAGCAGCTTTACGGCTGGCGCAGATACGCAGTATTTT CASSFTAGADTQYF
TRBJ2-1 TRBV14 . . TGTGCCAGCAGCTATGACCACTACAATGAGCAGTTCTTC CASSYDHYNEQFF
TRBJ2-7 TRBV7-2 . . TGTGCCAGCAGCTTAGCGGCTAGCGAGTCCTCCTACGAGCAGTACTTC CASSLAASESSYEQYF
TRBJ2-7 TRBV5-1 few . TGCGCCAGCTCCATTACAGGGGGGGCTCCCGAGCAGTACTTC CASSITGGAPEQYF
TRBJ1-2 TRBV20-1 few TRBD1 TGCAGTGCCGGGGACAGGGGAGCCTATGGCTACACCTTC CSAGDRGAYGYTF
TRBJ2-7 TRBV24-1 few TRBD1 TGTGCCACCAGCCACTCACGACAGGGATCCTACGAGCAGTACTTC CATSHSRQGSYEQYF
TRBJ2-1 TRBV10-3 . . TGTGCCATCAGTGAGGGGGCGCTAGCCAATGAGCAGTTCTTC CAISEGALANEQFF
TRBJ2-3 TRBV12-5 few TRBD1 TGTGCTAGTGCCGAACAGGGGGCGGTGACAGATACGCAGTATTTT CASAEQGAVTDTQYF
TRBJ1-5 TRBV4-1 few TRBD1 TGCGCCAGCAGCCAAGACCGACAGGGATTCCAGCCCCAGCATTTT CASSQDRQGFQPQHF